This T cell receptor beta chain was obtained from a study of T cell responses to AZD1222 COVID-19 vaccine. General study points: It should be noted that donors were predominantly white British and more often female, and clonal diversity was possibly underestimated.

The data were produced by immunoSEQ multiplex PCR, yet TCRdb's version contains in-frame clones alone and is incomplete. Of some 110,000 clones in the sample, 85% to 90% were seen once. For this clone: Its antigen is undetermined.

The CDR3 is made up of 15 amino acids. V was clipped by 3 bases and J by 0 bases; unmatched bases: 3. The germline V gene encodes CDR1 LNHNV and CDR2 YYDKDF (reference sequence). This clonotype originated in an adult in good health. Sequencing used peripheral blood, obtained on day 0 of AZD1222 vaccination. The gene calls are TRBV15 and TRBJ1-1, with 8 nucleotides matching TRBD1. The CDR3 reads CATSRGQVLNTEAFF. CDR3 nucleotides: TGTGCCACCAGCAGGGGACAGGTTTTGAACACTGAAGCTTTCTTT.